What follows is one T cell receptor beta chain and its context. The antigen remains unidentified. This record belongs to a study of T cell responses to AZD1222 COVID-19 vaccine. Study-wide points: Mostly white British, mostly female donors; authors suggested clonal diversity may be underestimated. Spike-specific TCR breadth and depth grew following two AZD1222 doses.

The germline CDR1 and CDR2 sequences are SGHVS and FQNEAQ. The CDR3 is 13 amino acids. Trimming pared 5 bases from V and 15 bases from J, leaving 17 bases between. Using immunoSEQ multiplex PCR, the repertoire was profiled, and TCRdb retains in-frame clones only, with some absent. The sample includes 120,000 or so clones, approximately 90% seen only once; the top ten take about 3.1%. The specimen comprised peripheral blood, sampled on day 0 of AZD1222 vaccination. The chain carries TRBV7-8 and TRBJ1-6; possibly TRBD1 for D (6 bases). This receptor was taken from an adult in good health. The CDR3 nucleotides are TGTGCCAGCAGCAAAGACAGGTCAGGGCACCTCCACTTT. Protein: CASSKDRSGHLHF.